The source of this TCR beta chain is a study of blood T cell repertoires in COVID-19. Germline-derived CDR1 and CDR2 are SEHNR and FQNEAQ (reference sequence). The V gene end was trimmed by 1 base and the J gene end by 5 bases; junction bases not matched to a gene: 4. The CDR3 has 15 amino acids. Profiled with immunoSEQ multiplex PCR; TCRdb holds only in-frame clones, not every one. The repertoire has approximately 140,000 clones, about nine tenths of them found once; the top ten carry roughly 4.5%. This TCR came from a woman aged 60-70 years with active or convalescent COVID-19. Sequenced material: peripheral blood. The genes are TRBV7-9 and TRBJ2-7; TRBD1 matches 11 bases. The CDR3 DNA follows: TGTGCCAGCAGCTTAGGCGGACAGGGGGCCCACGAGCAGTACTTC. Its protein is CASSLGGQGAHEQYF. Combining the CDR3 with reference TRBV7-9 and TRBJ2-7 gives the whole variable domain DTGVSQNPRHKITKRGQNVTFRCDPISEHNRLYWYRQTLGQGPEFLTYFQNEAQLEKSRLLSDRFSAERPKGSFSTLEIQRTEQGDSAMYLCASSLGGQGAHEQYFGPGTRLTVT.